Shown below are 21 T cell receptor beta chains from a single sample sequenced in a study of regulatory T cells in long-lasting Graves disease. Construction of TCR beta libraries relied on iRepertoire HTBI primers and on Arm-PCR targeting CDR3 regions. Via MiXCR, TCRdb re-called the multiplex PCR reads, giving one row per CDR3 protein. The sample lists 300,000 to 400,000 distinct CDR3 sequences, more than 15% occurring once. Time point denoted: newly diagnosed GD, antithyroid drugs for less than 3 months. RNA isolated from PBMCs was used to make the TCR library. Specimen: peripheral blood mononuclear cells (PBMCs), collected at new diagnosis, from a patient treated with antithyroid drugs. The receptors here all came from a female donor with Graves disease.

This clonotype was counted a few times. This CDR3 reads CASSEHDRDYNEKLFF. Written as DNA, the CDR3 is TGTGCCAGCAGCGAACATGACAGGGATTATAATGAAAAACTGTTTTTT. This chain joins TRBV9 and TRBJ1-4, with 7 nucleotides matching TRBD1. Trimming removed 3 bases from V and 4 bases from J; junction bases left unmatched: 9. CDR3 size: 16 residues. From germline, CDR1 is SGDLS and CDR2 YYNGEE.

This clonotype was picked up a small number of times. The chain couples TRBV10-3 to TRBJ1-1; 9 nucleotides align to TRBD1. The trim removed 6 bases at V and 5 bases at J, leaving 4 bases unmatched. From germline, CDR1 is ENHRY and CDR2 SYGVKD. This CDR3 spans 13 amino acids. The CDR3 sequence is CAIRTGGETEAFF. CDR3 sequence (DNA): TGTGCCATCAGGACAGGGGGTGAGACTGAAGCTTTCTTT.

This clonotype was seen ten or more times. The chain joins TRBV7-8 to TRBJ1-1, with D hard to call. The V gene lost 8 bases and the J gene lost 0 bases, with 13 bases spanning the gap. The CDR3 runs 14 residues. Germline-derived CDR1 and CDR2 are SGHVS and FQNEAQ. The CDR3 nucleotides are TGTGCCAGCTTACCGACCGAAATGAACACTGAAGCTTTCTTT. This gives the protein CASLPTEMNTEAFF.

The rearrangement links TRBV6-1 to TRBJ2-1; tentatively, D is TRBD1 (6 bases). V lost 6 bases to trimming and J lost 7 bases, with 10 bases between them. This CDR3 comprises 12 residues. CDR1 is MNHNS, CDR2 SASEGT, per germline. CDR3: CASRKQGNEQFF. DNA of the CDR3: TGTGCCAGCAGAAAACAGGGAAATGAGCAGTTCTTC.

This clonotype was counted between two and nine times. V is TRBV30 and J is TRBJ1-5; 9 bases are a match to TRBD1. This CDR3 is built from 13 residues. Germline values: CDR1 GTSNPN, CDR2 SVGIG (reference sequence). Trimming at V came to 5 bases and at J to 5 bases, leaving 4 bases not matched to a gene. CDR3 loop: CAWHGQGHQPQHF. The DNA for the CDR3 is TGTGCCTGGCATGGACAGGGGCATCAGCCCCAGCATTTT.

The table lists this clonotype with many counts. The gene calls are TRBV18 and TRBJ2-7, with D unresolved. Germline V gene lookup returns CDR1 KGHSH and CDR2 LQKENI. The CDR3 is 14 residues long. The V end was cut by 3 bases, the J end by 0 bases, with 9 bases between. CDR3 coding DNA: TGTGCCAGCTCACCTGAGACTCTCTCCTACGAGCAGTACTTC. Protein: CASSPETLSYEQYF.

CDR3 protein: CASSEADGLAGDAAQYF. CDR3 bases: TGTGCCAGCAGTGAAGCGGACGGACTAGCGGGAGACGCGGCCCAGTACTTC. The gene calls are TRBV2 and TRBJ2-5; the match to TRBD2 covers 13 bases. Trimming cost V 0 bases and J 9 bases; bases outside gene matches: 10. CDR3 length: 17 amino acids. Per germline, CDR1 SNHLY and CDR2 FYNNEI.

The chain is built from TRBV20-1 and TRBJ1-5; the match to TRBD1 covers 8 bases. Germline-derived CDR1 and CDR2 are DFQATT and SNEGSKA (reference sequence). Losses at the gene ends were 0 bases for V and 2 bases for J; bases not matched to a gene: 15. This CDR3 spans 19 amino acids. In DNA, the CDR3 is TGCAGTGCTAGAGATAGGGGGACAGGTGCTCCCGGGGGCAATCAGCCCCAGCATTTT. Residues: CSARDRGTGAPGGNQPQHF.

The CDR3 DNA reads as TGTGCCAGCAGCTCCTTAGCGGAGGGGTCCTACAATGAGCAGTTCTTC. Its protein is CASSSLAEGSYNEQFF. The V gene is TRBV7-3, the J gene TRBJ2-1; D possibly corresponds to TRBD2 (6 bases). This CDR3 spans 16 amino acids. V lost 4 bases and J lost 1, with 14 bases in between. Germline values: CDR1 SGHTA, CDR2 FQGTGA.

The chain employs TRBV19 and TRBJ2-6; unclear D gene. CDR3 length: 15 residues. The germline V and J ends were trimmed by 5 bases and 1 base, with 9 bases remaining between them. Looked up from germline, CDR1 is LNHDA and CDR2 is SQIVND (reference sequence). CDR3 nucleotide sequence: TGTGCCAGTAGTCCGTTCGGGTCTGGGGCCAACGTCCTGACTTTC. Protein product: CASSPFGSGANVLTF.

To note about this clonotype: A much larger clone differs from this one at a single base, so this may be a read error. The CDR3 here is CACSSPPKGQLLNTEAFF. CDR3 in DNA: TGTGCCTGCAGCTCCCCCCCCAAAGGACAGCTTCTGAACACTGAAGCTTTCTTT. The chain uses TRBV11-2 and TRBJ1-1; perhaps TRBD1 as D (6 bases). Germline assignment: CDR1 SGHAT and CDR2 FQNNGV. The CDR3 consists of 18 residues.

The V call is TRBV20-1, the J call TRBJ2-1; 14 bases are a match to TRBD2. Trimming at V came to 4 bases and at J to 0 bases, leaving 11 bases not matched to a gene. The CDR3 sequence is 19 residues long. Germline V gene data show CDR1 as DFQATT and CDR2 as SNEGSKA (reference sequence). The CDR3 sequence: CSATLIQTSGRASYNEQFF. The CDR3 coding sequence is TGCAGTGCTACCCTGATCCAGACTAGCGGGAGGGCCTCCTACAATGAGCAGTTCTTC.

On this clonotype: A much bigger clone sits one base away, suggesting this may be a read error. The chain carries TRBV7-9 and TRBJ2-7; D might be TRBD2 (5 bases). The germline V gene encodes CDR1 SEHNR and CDR2 FQNEAQ (reference sequence). This CDR3 is 15 amino acids long. The V end was cut by 2 bases, the J end by 2 bases, with 13 bases between. CDR3 sequence reads: CASSLRTGVPYEQYF. The CDR3 DNA follows: TGTGCCAGCAGCTTACGAACCGGGGTACCCTACGAGCAGTACTTC.

This clonotype was recorded many times. CDR3 protein: CASSLGGASGSTSEQFF. The CDR3 DNA follows: TGCGCCAGCAGCTTGGGGGGGGCCAGCGGGAGTACCAGTGAGCAGTTCTTC. This rearrangement joins TRBV5-1 to TRBJ2-1; 8 nucleotides align to TRBD2. Germline CDR1 SGHRS, CDR2 YFSETQ. Unmatched junction bases numbered 14, after V lost 0 bases and J lost 9 bases. CDR3 size: 17 residues.

This clonotype was detected only once. This may come from a read error, since a much larger clone is one base off. V usage is TRBV19 and J usage is TRBJ2-1, with 10 bases aligning to TRBD2. From germline, CDR1 is LNHDA and CDR2 SQIVND (reference sequence). The CDR3 covers 18 residues. Germline trimming cut 6 bases from V and 5 bases from J; bases unmatched to any gene: 16. The CDR3 coding sequence is TGTGCCAGTAGAATTGGTCTAGCGGGAGCCCAACGGGACAATGAGCAGTTCTTC. It encodes CASRIGLAGAQRDNEQFF. The entire variable domain, with the rest obtained from reference TRBV19 and TRBJ2-1, is as follows: DGGITQSPKYLFRKEGQNVTLSCEQNLNHDAMYWYRQDPGQGLRLIYYSQIVNDFQKGDIAEGYSVSREKKESFPLTVTSAQKNPTAFYLCASRIGLAGAQRDNEQFFGPGTRLTVL.

Points on this clonotype: It is likely a read error: a sequence one base away is far more abundant. This rearrangement joins TRBV12-3 or TRBV12-4 to TRBJ2-3, with TRBD2 as a possible D gene (6 bases). V lost 4 bases and J lost 1, with 27 bases in between. The CDR3 extends over 20 amino acids. CDR3 protein: CASSSSAFGVRDGGTDTQYF. The CDR3 DNA is TGTGCCAGCAGTTCCTCGGCCTTCGGAGTGCGGGATGGGGGCACAGATACGCAGTATTTT.

The V call is TRBV19, the J call TRBJ2-7, with D possibly TRBD1 on 6 matching bases. This CDR3 spans 15 amino acids. Germline values: CDR1 LNHDA, CDR2 SQIVND (reference sequence). V gave up 2 bases and J gave up 2 bases, with 13 bases separating them. CDR3 protein: CASSITTGSPYEQYF. The CDR3 nucleotides read TGTGCCAGTAGTATAACGACAGGAAGCCCCTACGAGCAGTACTTC.

This clonotype was picked up many times. V gene TRBV11-2 combines with J gene TRBJ2-1; D assignment may be TRBD1 or TRBD2 (6 bases each). Trimming removed 4 bases from V and 12 bases from J, with 13 bases in between. This CDR3 has 12 amino acids. The germline V gene has CDR1 SGHAT and CDR2 FQNNGV. The CDR3 nucleotides read TGTGCCAGCAGCTACCAACAGGGAGGGCAGTTCTTC. This codes for CASSYQQGGQFF. The full variable domain, rest sourced from reference TRBV11-2 and TRBJ2-1, is EAGVAQSPRYKIIEKRQSVAFWCNPISGHATLYWYQQILGQGPKLLIQFQNNGVVDDSQLPKDRFSAERLKGVDSTLKIQPAKLEDSAVYLCASSYQQGGQFFGPGTRLTVL.

This clonotype was seen repeatedly, ten times or more. The chain combines TRBV18 with TRBJ2-7, with 7 bases identical to TRBD1. Germline V gives CDR1 KGHSH, CDR2 LQKENI. The CDR3 runs 15 residues. V shed 3 bases, J shed 4 bases, and the junction held 9 bases outside the gene matches. CDR3 DNA sequence: TGTGCCAGCTCACCCCGGGACAGCGGTTCTTACGAGCAGTACTTC. It codes for CASSPRDSGSYEQYF.

This clonotype has at least ten counts. The chain employs TRBV12-3 or TRBV12-4 and TRBJ2-3; D possibly corresponds to TRBD2 (5 bases). The CDR3 sequence is 16 residues long. V lost 4 bases and J lost 0, with 14 bases in between. CDR3 bases: TGTGCCAGCAGTTACCTAGGAGGCCTAAGCACAGATACGCAGTATTTT. Its protein product is CASSYLGGLSTDTQYF.

Many counts were recorded for this clonotype. This sequence joins TRBV11-2 and TRBJ2-5, with 11 bases that match TRBD2. Unmatched junction bases numbered 2, after V lost 0 bases and J lost 5 bases. The V gene's germline CDR1 is SGHAT and CDR2 FQNNGV. The CDR3 spans 15 residues. The DNA of the CDR3 is TGTGCCAGCAGCTTAGATGCTAGCGGGGGGGAGACCCAGTACTTC. Its protein product is CASSLDASGGETQYF.